This T cell receptor beta chain was sequenced for a study of identical twins' blood T cells. Study-wide context: About six alpha and about 6 beta libraries together yielded tens of millions of reads. Findings and limits, study-wide: Abundant TCRbeta CDR3s overlapped more between twins than with unrelated donors. V gene usage reportedly matched far better within twin pairs than unrelated donors.

The CDR3 covers 14 residues. V lost 2 bases and J lost 1, with 9 bases in between. Per germline, CDR1 SGDLS and CDR2 YYNGEE. Libraries were made from RNA as TCR cDNA, using a modified protocol. TCRdb called the 5' RACE reads again in MiXCR, with one record for every CDR3 protein. The data show about 370,000 distinct CDR3 sequences, approximately 30% seen once. Comment on this clonotype: Its antigen remains unidentified.

The sequenced sample was PBMCs. This clonotype was obtained from a woman aged 18 to 55 in good health. The rearrangement uses TRBV9 and TRBJ1-2, with D unresolved. The CDR3 DNA reads as TGTGCCAGCAGCGTCAATCAGGTTAACTATGGCTACACCTTC. It translates to CASSVNQVNYGYTF.